The next 23 T cell receptor beta chains were all read from a single sample in a study of T-cell memory formation after mild COVID-19. Each CDR3 protein is one row after TCRdb ran MiXCR on the 5' RACE reads. The sample has roughly 260,000 distinct CDR3 sequences, about a sixth seen once; the top ten hold 3.5%. Material: PBMCs or a T cell subset sorted from them (not recorded which). These receptors were taken from a man aged 18 to 30 who had mild COVID-19 (a few samples of this study predate the infection). Cell type and time point are not known.

This chain uses TRBV5-1 with TRBJ2-3; a weak D match, TRBD2 (5 bases). V was pared by 0 bases and J by 5 bases, with 16 bases between. From germline, CDR1 is SGHRS and CDR2 YFSETQ. The CDR3 runs to 16 residues. CDR3 DNA: TGCGCCAGCAGCTTGGCCTTCTCGGGGTATGGAGATACGCAGTATTTT. This translates into CASSLAFSGYGDTQYF.

The chain has TRBV7-9 and TRBJ1-1; possibly TRBD1 for D (5 bases). The CDR3 covers 15 residues. V lost 7 bases and J 1 base, leaving 16 bases between the germline ends. CDR1 and CDR2 from the germline V gene are SEHNR and FQNEAQ (reference sequence). The CDR3: CASTPLVGRNTEAFF. The CDR3 nucleotides are TGTGCCAGCACCCCCCTGGTGGGGCGGAACACTGAAGCTTTCTTT.

The chain joins TRBV12-3 or TRBV12-4 to TRBJ1-3; possibly TRBD1 for D (6 bases). V was shortened by 6 bases and J by 0 bases, with 21 bases between the two germline ends. This CDR3 spans 18 amino acids. CDR3 loop: CASRVGRLQGLSGNTIYF. In DNA form, the CDR3 reads TGTGCCAGCAGGGTGGGGCGACTACAGGGCCTCTCTGGAAACACCATATATTTT.

The chain joins TRBV12-3 or TRBV12-4 to TRBJ2-7; possibly TRBD1 for D (6 bases). The V and J ends lost 5 bases and 5 bases respectively, with 16 bases between them. This CDR3 contains 14 residues. The CDR3 region has the DNA TGTGCCAGCAGTCCCCCACTAAGGGACAACGAGCAGTACTTC. Encoded protein: CASSPPLRDNEQYF.

This clonotype was seen only a few times. The J gene is TRBJ2-3, the V gene TRBV7-6, with a weak D call TRBD1 (5 bases). V gave up 4 bases and J gave up 0 bases, with 11 bases separating them. In germline, CDR1 is SGHVS, CDR2 FNYEAQ. The CDR3 spans 15 residues. In DNA form, the CDR3 reads TGTGCCAGCAGCTCACAGGCTACTAGCACAGATACGCAGTATTTT. This encodes CASSSQATSTDTQYF.

The rearrangement uses TRBV5-1 and TRBJ2-3; TRBD1 agrees at 9 bases. The length of the CDR3 is 13 residues. CDR1 is SGHRS, CDR2 YFSETQ, per germline. Germline trimming cut 4 bases from V and 7 bases from J; bases unmatched to any gene: 4. The CDR3: CASSGTGRNTQYF. In DNA form, the CDR3 reads TGCGCCAGCAGCGGGACAGGGAGAAATACGCAGTATTTT. Complete variable domain (other parts from reference TRBV5-1 and TRBJ2-3): KAGVTQTPRYLIKTRGQQVTLSCSPISGHRSVSWYQQTPGQGLQFLFEYFSETQRNKGNFPGRFSGRQFSNSRSEMNVSTLELGDSALYLCASSGTGRNTQYFGPGTRLTVL.

The chain employs TRBV7-6 and TRBJ2-5; a possible D gene is TRBD2 (5 bases). Germline CDR1 reads SGHVS; CDR2 reads FNYEAQ. The germline V and J ends were trimmed by 3 bases and 1 base, with 6 bases remaining between them. The CDR3 has 13 amino acids. In nucleotides, the CDR3 is TGTGCCAGCAGCTTGGACTTCCAAGAGACCCAGTACTTC. Amino acid sequence: CASSLDFQETQYF.

This chain uses TRBV14 with TRBJ2-7, with D uncertain. V lost 0 bases to trimming and J lost 9 bases, with 9 bases between them. In germline, CDR1 is SGHDN, CDR2 FVKESK. This CDR3 has 12 residues. CDR3 sequence: CASSQDRNRQYV. The CDR3 region has the DNA TGTGCCAGCAGCCAAGATAGGAACCGGCAGTACGTC.

This clonotype was seen only a few times. The rearrangement uses TRBV5-1 and TRBJ2-2; TRBD1 might be the D (5 bases). Germline CDR1 is SGHRS and CDR2 is YFSETQ. Trimming stripped 0 bases from V and 0 bases from J, with 15 bases between. There are 18 residues in the CDR3. The CDR3 loop reads CASSLAQGPSANTGELFF. CDR3 nucleotides: TGCGCCAGCAGCTTGGCTCAGGGCCCCTCAGCGAACACCGGGGAGCTGTTTTTT.

The chain joins TRBV4-1 to TRBJ1-6, with D possibly TRBD1 on 5 matching bases. The CDR3 sequence is 14 residues long. V lost 4 bases and J lost 10, with 14 bases in between. Germline-derived CDR1 and CDR2 are MGHRA and YSYEKL. Here the CDR3 DNA reads TGCGCCAGCAGCCCTACCGGACGGGGGTCACCCCTCCACTTT. Amino acids: CASSPTGRGSPLHF.

This chain joins TRBV7-2 and TRBJ1-1; 10 bases match TRBD1. V dropped 2 bases and J dropped 3; count of bases not matched to a gene: 3. Germline V gene data show CDR1 as SGHTA and CDR2 as FQGNSA. CDR3 length: 15 amino acids. The CDR3 loop is CASSLRQGAYTEAFF. As DNA, the CDR3 is TGTGCCAGCAGCTTAAGACAGGGGGCTTACACTGAAGCTTTCTTT.

J is TRBJ1-2 and V is TRBV4-2; no definite D call. This CDR3 comprises 14 residues. Trimming stripped 4 bases from V and 8 bases from J, with 17 bases between. CDR1 and CDR2 (germline): LGHNA, YNFKEQ. The CDR3 DNA follows: TGTGCCAGCAGCCCCACACATCGCTCGGGCGGCTACACCTTC. This translates into CASSPTHRSGGYTF.

This clonotype was seen a few times. The genes are TRBV5-1 and TRBJ1-3; D call uncertain. CDR1 is SGHRS and CDR2 is YFSETQ in the germline V gene. There are 15 residues in the CDR3. V shed 3 bases and J shed 0 bases, with 10 bases lying between them. CDR3 nucleotide sequence: TGCGCCAGCAGCTCAGCCGGAGACTCTGGAAACACCATATATTTT. Translating it yields CASSSAGDSGNTIYF.

This clonotype was detected only a few times. The chain has TRBV24-1 and TRBJ1-5; D gene unclear. Germline loops: CDR1 KGHDR, CDR2 SFDVKD. The CDR3 spans 16 residues. Trimming took off 5 bases at V and 5 bases at J, with 18 bases between the two ends. The CDR3 loop is CATSVGTTARDQPQHF. The CDR3 bases are TGTGCCACCAGTGTTGGAACAACTGCGCGTGATCAGCCCCAGCATTTT.

The table lists this clonotype with a few counts. The genes are TRBV20-1 and TRBJ2-3, with D hard to call. The CDR3 is 14 amino acids. V shed 3 bases and J shed 2 bases, with 12 bases lying between them. Germline CDR1 DFQATT, CDR2 SNEGSKA (reference sequence). This CDR3 reads CSASESLPTDTQYF. Written as DNA, the CDR3 is TGCAGTGCTAGTGAGAGCCTCCCCACAGATACGCAGTATTTT.

This clonotype appeared a few times. The V gene is TRBV12-3 or TRBV12-4, the J gene TRBJ1-5, with a weak D call TRBD1 (5 bases). Between the trimmed V and J ends, which lost 5 bases and 0 bases, there was a span of 23 bases. The CDR3 runs to 19 residues. This chain's CDR3 is CASSVRGLTLGYSNQPQHF. CDR3 in DNA: TGTGCCAGCAGTGTAAGGGGACTGACGCTAGGATATAGCAATCAGCCCCAGCATTTT.

In its sample, this clonotype was seen many times. The J gene is TRBJ2-2, the V gene TRBV12-3 or TRBV12-4; tentatively, D is TRBD1 (6 bases). The CDR3 length is 15 residues. V gave up 6 bases and J gave up 7 bases, with 18 bases separating them. This CDR3 is CASRVRDKAYGELFF. The CDR3, as DNA: TGTGCCAGCAGGGTCCGGGACAAGGCCTACGGGGAGCTGTTTTTT.

In its sample, this clonotype was seen a few times. The chain has TRBV5-1 and TRBJ2-4; D is perhaps TRBD1 (6 bases). Germline V gene sequence: CDR1 SGHRS, CDR2 YFSETQ. Deletions cut 3 bases from V and 13 bases from J, with 23 bases between. This CDR3 region has 15 residues. The CDR3 region is CASSSSTGTLESQYF. CDR3 DNA sequence: TGCGCCAGCAGCTCGAGCACCGGGACATTAGAAAGCCAGTACTTC.

The chain combines TRBV7-3 with TRBJ2-5; 10 bases align to TRBD2. V dropped 5 bases and J dropped 2; count of bases not matched to a gene: 2. Germline lookup yields CDR1 SGHTA and CDR2 FQGTGA. CDR3 length: 14 amino acids. The CDR3 protein is CASSAGLAQETQYF. In nucleotides, the CDR3 is TGTGCCAGCAGCGCGGGACTAGCGCAAGAGACCCAGTACTTC.

This clonotype was recorded a few times. V is TRBV6-5 and J is TRBJ2-3; the D gene could be TRBD1 or TRBD2 (5 bases each). Trimming took 8 bases from V and 0 from J, leaving 9 bases between them. The CDR3 is made up of 13 amino acids. Germline assignment: CDR1 MNHEY and CDR2 SVGAGI. CDR3 in DNA: TGTGCCAGCCAGGGACCTAGCACAGATACGCAGTATTTT. It yields the protein CASQGPSTDTQYF.

CDR3 region: CASSLEYNEQFF. CDR3 sequence (DNA): TGTGCCAGCAGCTTAGAATACAATGAGCAGTTCTTC. This chain links TRBV11-3 with TRBJ2-1; D gene unclear. CDR1 is SGHNT, CDR2 YENEEA, per germline. This CDR3 spans 12 amino acids. V was shortened by 0 bases and J by 4 bases, with 1 base between the two germline ends.

V gene TRBV25-1 combines with J gene TRBJ1-5, with D uncertain. Germline assignment: CDR1 MGHDK and CDR2 SYGVNS. The CDR3 loop spans 15 amino acids. The ends were cut back, 1 base at V and 5 bases at J, with 12 bases in the middle. This CDR3 reads CASSESGGPHQPQHF. The CDR3 DNA follows: TGTGCCAGCAGTGAATCGGGAGGGCCTCATCAGCCCCAGCATTTT. The full variable domain, with the rest looked up from reference TRBV25-1 and TRBJ1-5, is EADIYQTPRYLVIGTGKKITLECSQTMGHDKMYWYQQDPGMELHLIHYSYGVNSTEKGDLSSESTVSRIRTEHFPLTLESARPSHTSQYLCASSESGGPHQPQHFGDGTRLSIL.

This clonotype was observed a handful of times. This rearrangement joins TRBV6-2 or TRBV6-3 to TRBJ1-1; D ambiguous. The CDR3 consists of 12 residues. Trimming stripped 7 bases from V and 4 bases from J, with 10 bases between. Germline CDR1 MNHEY, CDR2 SVGEGT. The CDR3 here is CASILWGTEAFF. The CDR3 coding sequence is TGTGCCAGCATTTTGTGGGGCACTGAAGCTTTCTTT.